The sequence of this T cell receptor beta chain was determined in a study of blood T cell repertoires in COVID-19. Whole-study context: Sites in the United States, Italy and Spain provided acute and convalescent COVID-19 samples. PBMCs, B-cell-depleted T cells, or T cells provided the cDNA or gDNA that made up the material.

The germline V gene encodes CDR1 KGHSH and CDR2 LQKENI. There are 15 residues in the CDR3. With 4 bases clipped from V and 1 base from J, the junction kept 2 bases outside the gene matches. The repertoire was sequenced with immunoSEQ multiplex PCR; TCRdb's copy has only in-frame clones and lacks some. This sample yields approximately 350,000 clones, of which approximately 90% are seen a single time; around 1% belongs to the top ten. Categorization into cohorts depended on clinical history that participants reported. Recovery meant two consecutive negative NP/OP PCR tests, professional clearance, or resolved symptoms.

The sequenced sample consisted of PBMCs or T cells enriched from blood (not recorded which). The receptor comes from a man between 18 and 29 years old who had recovered from COVID-19. The V call is TRBV18, the J call TRBJ2-2; 8 nucleotides match TRBD1. For the CDR3, the DNA is TGTGCCAGCTCACTTGGGACAGGGAACACCGGGGAGCTGTTTTTT. Protein sequence: CASSLGTGNTGELFF.